This T cell receptor beta chain was obtained from a study of T cell repertoires in cytomegalovirus infection. About the research overall: Both a matching HLA type and CMV infection were indicated by public TCR beta signatures. Broader study findings: HLA-C-restricted CMV clonotypes gave the most frequent clonotype in two of eight donors. Identification of carriers of CMV plus the relevant HLA was performed using cumulative public TCR beta family frequency.

CDR1 is SGHAT and CDR2 is FQNNGV in the germline V gene. Trimming removed 2 bases from V and 5 bases from J, with 10 bases in between. The CDR3 totals 14 residues. TCRdb itself ran the reads through MiXCR, one entry per CDR3 protein. Altogether around 550,000 distinct CDR3 sequences are present, about 30% being singletons, with the ten largest covering around 14%. Worth noting for this clonotype: Its antigen is still unknown.

The genes are TRBV11-2 and TRBJ2-1, with D unclear. The clonotype originates from a human donor in good health (CMV status not recorded). Some clones in this sample may be carry-over from other donors' samples. Material for sequencing was PBMCs. CDR3 in amino acids: CASSLTLLNNEQFF. CDR3 DNA: TGTGCCAGCAGCTTAACACTCCTGAACAATGAGCAGTTCTTC.